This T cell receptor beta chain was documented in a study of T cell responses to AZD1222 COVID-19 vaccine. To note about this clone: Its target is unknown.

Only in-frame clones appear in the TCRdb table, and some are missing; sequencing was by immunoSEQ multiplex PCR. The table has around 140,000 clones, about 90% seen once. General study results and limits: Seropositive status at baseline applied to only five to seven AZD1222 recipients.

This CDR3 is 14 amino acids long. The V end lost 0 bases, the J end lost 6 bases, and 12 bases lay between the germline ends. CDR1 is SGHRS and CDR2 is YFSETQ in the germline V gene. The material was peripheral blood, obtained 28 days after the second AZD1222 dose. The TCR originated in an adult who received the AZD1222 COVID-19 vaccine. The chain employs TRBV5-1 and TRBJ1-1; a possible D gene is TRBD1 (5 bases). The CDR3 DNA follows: TGCGCCAGCAGCTTGGCCGTCGCAGGGTCTGAAGCTTTCTTT. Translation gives CASSLAVAGSEAFF. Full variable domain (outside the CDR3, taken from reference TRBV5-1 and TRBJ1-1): KAGVTQTPRYLIKTRGQQVTLSCSPISGHRSVSWYQQTPGQGLQFLFEYFSETQRNKGNFPGRFSGRQFSNSRSEMNVSTLELGDSALYLCASSLAVAGSEAFFGQGTRLTVV.